This TCR beta chain was identified in a study of T-cell reconstitution after alpha-beta-depleted transplantation in children. This CDR3 region has 15 residues. In germline, CDR1 is MNHEY, CDR2 SVGAGI. V was cut by 0 bases and J by 7 bases, with 12 bases left in between. During its preparation, the TCRbeta library received unique molecular identifiers. TCRdb called the PCR reads again in MiXCR, with one record for every CDR3 protein. Of 240,000 or so distinct CDR3 sequences listed, 12% were seen once; the top ten hold 2.6%. This clonotype was counted ten times or more. The sample was PBMCs from the stem cell graft donor, taken from the stem cell graft. The V call is TRBV6-5, the J call TRBJ1-4; possibly TRBD1 for D (6 bases). This clonotype was sampled from a human donor who donated a stem cell graft to a child with acute lymphoblastic leukemia. CDR3 sequence (DNA): TGTGCCAGCAGTTACTCGAGAGGGGGAAGTGAAAAACTGTTTTTT. It encodes CASSYSRGGSEKLFF.